This T cell receptor beta chain was retrieved from a study of T-cell reconstitution after alpha-beta-depleted transplantation in children. In germline, CDR1 is LGHNA, CDR2 YNFKEQ. CDR3 size: 14 residues. The V gene lost 2 bases and the J gene lost 7 bases, with 11 bases spanning the gap. A library of TCRbeta sequences, prepared with unique molecular identifiers, was generated. TCRdb analysed the PCR reads with MiXCR anew, one entry per CDR3 protein. The sample consists of about 640,000 distinct CDR3 sequences, around 17% of them appearing once. The receptor was derived from a human donor who donated a stem cell graft to a child with acute myeloid leukemia. V usage is TRBV4-2 and J usage is TRBJ1-4; D is possibly TRBD1 (5 bases). The sample here was PBMCs from the stem cell graft donor, taken from the stem cell graft. CDR3 protein: CASSQNPGSEKLFF. CDR3 sequence (DNA): TGTGCCAGCAGCCAAAACCCAGGGAGTGAAAAACTGTTTTTT.